Listed below are T cell receptor beta chains from one sample, sequenced in a study of shared clonotypes between healthy human individuals. Assay: immunoSEQ multiplex PCR; the TCRdb copy retains only in-frame clones and omits some. This table holds a few million clones, around 94% found once. Sample: naive CD4+ T cells sorted from blood. These receptors all come from a man between 18 and 35 years old in good health. CDR3s include the opening cysteine and the closing phenylalanine or tryptophan.

j_call v_call cdr3_aa
TRBJ2-7 TRBV6-5 CASSYRGPYEQYF
TRBJ2-7 TRBV29-1 CSVAGRNRYEQYF
TRBJ2-1 TRBV28 CATPGTGRKNEQFF
TRBJ1-5 TRBV19 CASSGTDGQPQHF
TRBJ1-1 TRBV19 CASTPLPNTEAFF
TRBJ2-5 TRBV6-5 CASSYSAPTQETQYF
TRBJ2-1 TRBV15 CATNRQGASYNEQFF
TRBJ1-1 TRBV6-5 CASSRGTEAFF
TRBJ2-1 TRBV6-5 CASRTLGGQRDEQFF
TRBJ2-1 TRBV7-2 CASSFQIGLAVQGEQFF
TRBJ2-5 TRBV5-4 CASSLTGVEETQYF
TRBJ1-2 TRBV9 CASSVGQGKFDGYTF
TRBJ2-7 TRBV5-1 CASSFGTTYEQYF
TRBJ2-5 TRBV7-9 CASSLAGVGETQYF
TRBJ2-1 TRBV4-3 CASSQTGTSFQRLFF
TRBJ2-7 TRBV2 CASSLGLAGGSYEQYF
TRBJ2-1 TRBV27 CASSPRTSGGGEQFF
TRBJ2-1 TRBV18 CASSPSFGTSSNEQFF
TRBJ2-3 TRBV4-3 CASSPGQDSYTQYF
TRBJ1-2 TRBV6-1 CASSEAGDYGYTF
TRBJ2-5 TRBV11-2 CASSLDGREKETQYF
TRBJ2-5 TRBV7-2 CASSTAPLGGTQYF
TRBJ1-1 TRBV18 CASSPIGWDGDTEAFF
TRBJ2-2 TRBV7-9 CASSPFLGSGELFF
TRBJ2-5 TRBV28 CASSWGVGGMETQYF
TRBJ1-1 TRBV30 CAWTVDDEAFF
TRBJ1-1 TRBV19 CASSGWDSKNTEAFF
TRBJ2-1 TRBV4-3 CASSQLILAGGANEQFF
TRBJ2-7 TRBV6-5 CASSYRDRGTYEQYF
TRBJ1-1 TRBV7-2 CASSLSMNTEAFF
TRBJ2-7 TRBV30 CAWSVQDRGIEYF
TRBJ2-7 TRBV7-2 CASSSASGSPYEQYF
TRBJ2-5 TRBV2 CASSSFQETQYF
TRBJ1-3 TRBV27 CASSPSPGQGALSGNTIYF
TRBJ2-5 TRBV2 CASSGDREETQYF
TRBJ1-2 TRBV6-6 CASGGGRAFYGYTF
TRBJ1-2 TRBV2 CASSDNSHGYTF
TRBJ2-3 TRBV5-4 CASSLPGLAGGLSTDTQYF
TRBJ2-7 TRBV19 CASSETGLGITYEQYF
TRBJ1-6 TRBV6-5 CASSYFAGDNSPLHF
TRBJ1-4 TRBV21-1 CASSKGAHRDDEKLFF
TRBJ2-7 TRBV6-6 CASIGRDSYEQYF
TRBJ2-1 TRBV10-3 CAIARTSGGRAYNEQFF
TRBJ2-3 TRBV4-1 CASSQERGLAGVTQYF
TRBJ1-6 TRBV15 CATSRDLGTGDFALHF
TRBJ1-2 TRBV27 CASSFNHPLFGYTF
TRBJ1-2 TRBV10-3 CAITKGAGSYGYTF
TRBJ2-1 TRBV5-1 CASSLVSRAAHNEQFF
TRBJ2-3 TRBV7-8 CASSLQQFSTDTQYF
TRBJ2-7 TRBV4-3 CASSQESGPGVAYEQYF
TRBJ2-7 TRBV6-5 CASSLGQLYEQYF
TRBJ2-7 TRBV11-2 CASSLDSHYEQYF
TRBJ2-7 TRBV28 CASNAGPETYEQYF
TRBJ2-3 TRBV2 CASRRGLNTDTQYF
TRBJ2-2 TRBV25-1 CASTPGRPGDTGELFF
TRBJ1-1 TRBV6-5 CASSYQGQGYTEAFF
TRBJ1-1 TRBV10-3 CAISEGVNTEAFF
TRBJ1-2 TRBV27 CASSSFLGTGGAVTF
TRBJ2-3 TRBV5-6 CASSFTDGSTDTQYF